Below, 32 T cell receptor beta chains from the same sample are listed, as sequenced in a study of tumor-infiltrating lymphocytes in primary liver carcinoma (TCRdb year 2017). These reads were obtained on an Illumina HiSeq 2500. Starting from 500 to 600 ng total RNA, TCRbeta-specific cDNA was produced by reverse transcription with a constant-region primer and ProtoScript II reverse transcriptase. TCRbeta libraries were built with three nested multiplex PCR rounds, a slightly modified ARM-PCR procedure. Each of the first two PCR rounds ran for around 11 cycles and used multiplex TRBV1-TRBV30 forward primers together with a Cbeta reverse primer. In TCRdb, the public reads were trimmed at Q25 with fastp and aligned with MiXCR, with productive beta chains retained. Rows matching on CDR3 protein sequence are summarized as one entry with the most common DNA and genes. Counted in this sample were roughly 120,000 distinct CDR3 sequences; 55% to 75% of them appeared once. The ten largest clonotypes hold roughly 8% of the sample.

Without any cell sorting, total RNA and DNA were extracted together from around 20-30 mg of bulk tissue using the AllPrep DNA/RNA mini kit. The specimen sequenced was liver tumor tissue from sampling region 3. The cell subset or site label corresponds to: tumor region T3, left-lateral pole. The receptors derive from a woman aged 55-70 years with primary liver carcinoma and hepatitis B virus infection.

Only one count was recorded for this clonotype. A much larger clone differs by one base, so this may be a read error. The chain uses TRBV5-1 and TRBJ2-5; tentatively, D is TRBD1 or TRBD2 (5 bases each). Germline-derived CDR1 and CDR2 are SGHRS and YFSETQ. The CDR3 spans 14 residues. CDR3 DNA sequence: TGCGCCAGCAGCTTGTTGAGGGGTCAAGAGACCCACTACTTC. Translating it yields CASSLLRGQETHYF. Variable domain in full (rest from reference TRBV5-1 and TRBJ2-5): KAGVTQTPRYLIKTRGQQVTLSCSPISGHRSVSWYQQTPGQGLQFLFEYFSETQRNKGNFPGRFSGRQFSNSRSEMNVSTLELGDSALYLCASSLLRGQETHYFGPGTRLLVL.

As for this clonotype: A clone one base away is much larger, so this may be a read error. Since no conserved phenylalanine or tryptophan closes the CDR3, a read error is the likely cause. V is TRBV5-1 and J is TRBJ2-1; TRBD2 is a possible D gene (5 bases). The ends were cut back, 5 bases at V and 3 bases at J, with 9 bases in the middle. This CDR3 spans 13 amino acids. Germline CDR1 SGHRS, CDR2 YFSETQ. The CDR3 protein is CASRPGIYNEQFS. The DNA for the CDR3 is TGCGCCAGCAGACCCGGGATCTACAATGAGCAGTTCTCC.

A remark on this clonotype: An end of the junction does not agree with germline; a read error may underlie this. V usage is TRBV28 and J usage is TRBJ2-7; 8 bases line up with TRBD1. This CDR3 spans 14 amino acids. Looked up from germline, CDR1 is MDHEN and CDR2 is SYDVKM. The chain's CDR3 is CVSNPTGVWFEQYF. DNA of the CDR3: TGTGTCAGCAACCCGACAGGGGTTTGGTTCGAGCAGTACTTC.

About this clonotype itself: A much larger clone is a single base away; this may be a read error. The rearrangement joins TRBV6-5 to TRBJ1-2; D not certain. Germline CDR1 reads MNHEY; CDR2 reads SVGAGI. The CDR3 totals 12 residues. This CDR3 is CASSSGSYDYTF. The CDR3 DNA follows: TGTGCCAGCAGTTCGGGGTCGTATGACTACACCTTC.

This clonotype came up many times. The chain links TRBV13 to TRBJ2-1, with 9 bases lining up with TRBD2. With V trimmed by 4 bases and J by 0 bases, 13 bases remained unmatched. CDR1 and CDR2 (germline): PRHDT, FYEKMQ (reference sequence). The CDR3 has 19 residues. CDR3 amino acids: CASSSRPDSSGDSYNEQFF. CDR3 DNA: TGTGCCAGCAGCTCACGCCCTGATTCTAGCGGGGACTCCTACAATGAGCAGTTCTTC. The full variable domain, completed using reference TRBV13 and TRBJ2-1, is AAGVIQSPRHLIKEKRETATLKCYPIPRHDTVYWYQQGPGQDPQFLISFYEKMQSDKGSIPDRFSAQQFSDYHSELNMSSLELGDSALYFCASSSRPDSSGDSYNEQFFGPGTRLTVL.

With regard to this clonotype: The junction departs from germline at one end; a sequencing error may be responsible. V is TRBV6-6 and J is TRBJ2-7, with TRBD1 as a possible D gene (6 bases). CDR1 is MNHNY, CDR2 SVGAGI, per germline (reference sequence). The CDR3 contains 14 residues. The CDR3 coding sequence is TGTGCCAGCAAACCGGGACACCCTGATGACGAGCAGTATTTC. Its translation is CASKPGHPDDEQYF.

As concerns this clonotype: A much larger clone lies a single base off, so this may be a read error. The gene calls are TRBV7-8 and TRBJ2-3; D is unclear. CDR1 is SGHVS and CDR2 is FQNEAQ in the germline V gene. This CDR3 has 12 residues. The CDR3 region has the DNA TGTGTCAGCAGCTTGGTCCTTGATACGCAGTATTTT. It codes for CVSSLVLDTQYF.

Remarks on this clonotype: Sequence at one end of the junction differs from germline and may be a read error. The rearrangement joins TRBV29-1 to TRBJ2-5; the D gene is possibly TRBD1 (5 bases). This CDR3 comprises 13 residues. CDR1 and CDR2 from the germline V gene are SQVTM and ANQGSEA. The CDR3 protein is CGVETYRQETQYF. In nucleotides, the CDR3 is TGCGGCGTTGAAACTTACAGGCAAGAGACCCAGTACTTC. Supplemented by reference TRBV29-1 and TRBJ2-5, the full variable domain reads SAVISQKPSRDICQRGTSLTIQCQVDSQVTMMFWYRQQPGQSLTLIATANQGSEATYESGFVIDKFPISRPNLTFSTLTVSNMSPEDSSIYLCGVETYRQETQYFGPGTRLLVL.

Note on this clonotype: Sequence at one end of the junction differs from germline and may be a read error. The V call is TRBV11-2, the J call TRBJ2-1, with D possibly TRBD2 on 5 matching bases. The germline V gene encodes CDR1 SGHAT and CDR2 FQNNGV. CDR3 size: 14 residues. The CDR3 nucleotides read TGTGTCAGCAATCAGGACTCGAGGTATAGGGAGCAGTTCTTC. Its translation: CVSNQDSRYREQFF.

The chain has TRBV12-3 or TRBV12-4 and TRBJ1-2, with TRBD1 matching 7 bases. The CDR3 is 15 amino acids. The ends lost 3 bases at V and 6 bases at J; junction bases unmatched: 10. CDR3 amino acids: CASSLGQITYHGYTF. In DNA form, the CDR3 reads TGTGCCAGCAGTTTGGGACAGATAACGTACCATGGCTACACCTTC.

The V and J genes are TRBV29-1 and TRBJ2-7; 7 nucleotides align to TRBD2. Germline lookup yields CDR1 SQVTM and CDR2 ANQGSEA. This CDR3 has 13 residues. The CDR3 DNA reads TGCAACGTGACGGGGACTAACGTCAACGAGCAGTACGTC. As protein: CNVTGTNVNEQYV.

In this sample, this clonotype turned up once. The genes are TRBV11-1 and TRBJ2-5, with D hard to call. Looked up from germline, CDR1 is SGHAT and CDR2 is FQDESV (reference sequence). The length of the CDR3 is 16 residues. V was shortened by 1 base and J by 4 bases, with 16 bases between the two germline ends. CDR3 protein: CASSLGLDVSLETQYF. The CDR3 region has the DNA TGTGCCAGCAGCTTAGGTTTGGACGTCTCACTAGAGACCCAGTACTTC.

Points on this clonotype: A much bigger clone sits one base away, suggesting this may be a read error. The V gene is TRBV7-9, the J gene TRBJ2-1; the match to TRBD2 covers 9 bases. V trimming: 5 bases; J trimming: 1 base; junction bases outside the gene matches: 12. The CDR3 contains 18 residues. CDR1 and CDR2 (germline): SEHNR, FQNEAQ (reference sequence). The CDR3: CASSGSQVSGSSYNEQFF. CDR3 bases: TGTGCCAGCAGCGGTAGCCAGGTTAGCGGGAGTTCCTACAATGAGCAGTTCTTC.

The genes are TRBV6-5 and TRBJ1-4; 8 bases map to TRBD1. The CDR3 spans 14 residues. In germline, CDR1 is MNHEY, CDR2 SVGAGI. Trimming cost V 6 bases and J 6 bases; bases outside gene matches: 6. The DNA for the CDR3 is TGTGCCAGCAGGTCCCAGGGGGCCTATGAAAAACTGTTTTTT. Its protein is CASRSQGAYEKLFF.

In regard to this clonotype: A much more abundant neighbour one base away suggests this may be a read error. The chain couples TRBV11-2 to TRBJ1-2, with a tentative D call TRBD1 (5 bases). The CDR3 has 15 amino acids. Germline values: CDR1 SGHAT, CDR2 FQNNGV. CDR3 sequence reads: CANSLDPSGRYGYTF. Written as DNA, the CDR3 is TGTGCCAACAGCTTAGATCCCTCAGGGAGGTATGGCTACACCTTC.

Ten or more counts support this clonotype. V usage is TRBV12-3 or TRBV12-4 and J usage is TRBJ2-5, with TRBD2 matching 12 bases. V lost 4 bases to trimming and J lost 4 bases; unmatched junction nucleotides: 1. This CDR3 spans 14 amino acids. CDR3 sequence: CASSSTSGRETQYF. The DNA of the CDR3 is TGTGCCAGCAGTTCGACTAGCGGGAGAGAGACCCAGTACTTC.

This clonotype was detected many times. V is TRBV29-1 and J is TRBJ2-1; TRBD1 might be the D (5 bases). The ends were cut back, 7 bases at V and 3 bases at J, with 16 bases in the middle. The CDR3 totals 14 residues. Germline CDR1 is SQVTM and CDR2 is ANQGSEA. CDR3 DNA sequence: TGCAGCGCCCCCAGGGTTGTCGGCTACAATGAGCAGTTCTTC. Its protein is CSAPRVVGYNEQFF.

Concerning this clonotype itself: A single base separates this from a much larger clone, so it may be a read error. V and J are TRBV28 and TRBJ2-7; D assignment may be TRBD1 or TRBD2 (5 bases each). V was clipped by 9 bases and J by 6 bases, with 24 bases between them. There are 15 residues in the CDR3. The germline CDR1 and CDR2 sequences are MDHEN and SYDVKM. CDR3 DNA: TGTGCCAGGAGTCGCCGGGACCCCATTGCATTCGAGCAGTACTTC. It specifies CARSRRDPIAFEQYF.

In regard to this clonotype: The junction and the germline gene differ at one end; a read error may be behind it. V gene TRBV11-2 combines with J gene TRBJ1-1, with D perhaps TRBD1 (5 bases). The CDR3 runs 16 residues. Germline CDR1 and CDR2: SGHAT and FQNNGV. The CDR3 region is CASSLDLTGTNTEASF. DNA of the CDR3: TGTGCCAGCAGCTTAGATTTGACTGGGACGAACACTGAAGCTTCCTTT.

This chain links TRBV7-9 with TRBJ2-5, with 8 bases matching TRBD2. V lost 5 bases and J lost 5; bases outside the gene matches: 7. The CDR3 loop spans 14 amino acids. CDR1 SEHNR and CDR2 FQNEAQ come from the germline V gene (reference sequence). The DNA of the CDR3 is TGTGCCAGCAGCCCGGGGGGGGTTATGGAGACCCAGTACTTC. Its protein is CASSPGGVMETQYF.

This clonotype was found many times. The chain recombines TRBV6-5 with TRBJ2-7; 8 bases agree with TRBD2. CDR1 and CDR2 (germline): MNHEY, SVGAGI. Losses at the gene ends were 5 bases for V and 2 bases for J; bases not matched to a gene: 2. The CDR3 is 13 amino acids. The CDR3 region is CASSRGGAYEQYF. The CDR3 bases are TGTGCCAGCAGTCGGGGGGGGGCCTACGAGCAGTACTTC.

Comment on this clonotype: A read error may produce the germline difference seen at one junction end. V and J are TRBV29-1 and TRBJ2-1; D perhaps matches TRBD2 (5 bases). The V gene's germline CDR1 is SQVTM and CDR2 ANQGSEA. This CDR3 region has 14 residues. CDR3 coding DNA: TGCAGCGTTGGTAGTGGGAGCTCCTACAATGCGCAGTTCTTC. Residues: CSVGSGSSYNAQFF.

Concerning this clonotype: A clone one base away is much larger, so this may be a read error. The DNA for the CDR3 is TGTGCCAGCAGTAGACAACTAGCGAGAGTCGAGCAGTACTTC. Translation: CASSRQLARVEQYF. The chain links TRBV12-3 or TRBV12-4 to TRBJ2-7; 7 positions agree with TRBD2. The CDR3 is made up of 14 amino acids. Trimming took 5 bases from V and 6 from J; bases not matched to a gene: 10.

This clonotype was observed a few times. This may arise from a read error, as a much more abundant clone is one base away. The genes are TRBV29-1 and TRBJ2-1; D gene ambiguous. The CDR3 sequence is 12 residues long. The germline CDR1 and CDR2 sequences are SQVTM and ANQGSEA. The DNA for the CDR3 is TGCAGCGTTGTACCCTCCTACAATGGGCAGTTCTTC. Translation gives CSVVPSYNGQFF.

On this clonotype itself: A read error is possible here, since a much larger clone lies one base away. The rearrangement uses TRBV5-1 and TRBJ1-4; D is unclear. Germline V CDR1 and CDR2: SGHRS, YFSETQ. The CDR3 has 17 residues. The CDR3: CASSPDQNSIANEKLVF. DNA of the CDR3: TGCGCCAGCAGCCCGGACCAAAACTCCATCGCTAATGAAAAACTGGTTTTT.

The V call is TRBV7-2, the J call TRBJ2-7; D not certain. This CDR3 is built from 13 residues. CDR1 is SGHTA, CDR2 FQGNSA, per germline. Trimming stripped 1 base from V and 7 bases from J, with 11 bases between. CDR3 sequence: CASSLGSVWEQYF. CDR3 DNA: TGTGCCAGCAGCTTAGGGTCCGTGTGGGAGCAGTACTTC. The full variable domain, its missing parts supplied by reference TRBV7-2 and TRBJ2-7, is GAGVSQSPSNKVTEKGKDVELRCDPISGHTALYWYRQSLGQGLEFLIYFQGNSAPDKSGLPSDRFSAERTGGSVSTLTIQRTQQEDSAVYLCASSLGSVWEQYFGPGTRLTVT.

The chain links TRBV3-1 to TRBJ2-2; no clear D. CDR1 and CDR2 (germline): LGHDT, YNNKEL (reference sequence). V lost 4 bases, J lost 5 bases, and 8 bases lay in between. The CDR3 consists of 13 residues. In nucleotides, the CDR3 is TGTGCCAGCAGCCCATACAGAACCGGGGAGCTGTTTTTT. This codes for CASSPYRTGELFF.

With regard to this clonotype: The junction and the germline gene differ at one end; a read error may be behind it. The chain links TRBV12-3 or TRBV12-4 to TRBJ1-2; D remains ambiguous. The CDR3 runs 14 residues. CDR3: CAISSSPGNYGYAF. The DNA of the CDR3 is TGTGCCATCAGTTCCTCCCCCGGAAACTATGGCTACGCCTTC.

This clonotype has more than one count but fewer than ten. A much larger clone lies a single base off, so this may be a read error. This chain connects TRBV6-1 to TRBJ1-6; D unresolved. CDR3 length equals 15 residues. Trimming shortened V by 6 bases and J by 1 base, and 10 bases separated the two germline ends. Germline lookup yields CDR1 MNHNS and CDR2 SASEGT. The CDR3, as DNA: TGTGCCAGCAGGAAGGGCAGGTCCTATAATTCACCCCTCCACTTT. Its protein is CASRKGRSYNSPLHF.

Points on this clonotype: This could be a read error, since a much larger clone is one nucleotide away. This sequence joins TRBV6-2 or TRBV6-3 and TRBJ2-7; TRBD2 matches 11 bases. Germline V lookup: CDR1 MNHEY, CDR2 SVGEGT. This CDR3 is 15 amino acids long. The DNA for the CDR3 is TGTGCCAGCAGTTACTCACTAGCGGGAGTTGACGAGCAGAACTTC. Protein product: CASSYSLAGVDEQNF.

Notes on this clonotype: Sequence at one end of the junction differs from germline and may be a read error. This chain connects TRBV28 to TRBJ2-7; 9 bases fit TRBD2. This CDR3 spans 16 amino acids. The germline CDR1 and CDR2 sequences are MDHEN and SYDVKM. CDR3 DNA: TGTGCCAGCAGTTCCAGGACTAGCGCGAACTCCTACAAGCAGTACTTC. This translates into CASSSRTSANSYKQYF.

Points on this clonotype: This is likely a read error, given that the CDR3 carries no conserved phenylalanine or tryptophan at its end. The V and J genes are TRBV11-2 and TRBJ2-3, with D tentatively TRBD2 (6 bases). The CDR3 runs 14 residues. The germline V gene has CDR1 SGHAT and CDR2 FQNNGV. CDR3 protein: CASSFGILGGTQYI. The DNA of the CDR3 is TGTGCCAGTAGCTTCGGGATCTTGGGGGGAACGCAGTATATT.